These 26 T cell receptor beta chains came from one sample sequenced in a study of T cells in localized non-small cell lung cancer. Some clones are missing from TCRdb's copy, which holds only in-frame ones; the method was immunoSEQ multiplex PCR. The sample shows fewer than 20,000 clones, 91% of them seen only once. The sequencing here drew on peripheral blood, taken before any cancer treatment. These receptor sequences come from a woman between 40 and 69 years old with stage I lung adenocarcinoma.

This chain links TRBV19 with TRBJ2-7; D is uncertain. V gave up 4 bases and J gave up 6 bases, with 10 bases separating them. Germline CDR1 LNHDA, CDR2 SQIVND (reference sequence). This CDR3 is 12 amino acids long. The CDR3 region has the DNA TGTGCCAGTAGTACGGGCCAAGGCGAGCAGTACTTC. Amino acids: CASSTGQGEQYF.

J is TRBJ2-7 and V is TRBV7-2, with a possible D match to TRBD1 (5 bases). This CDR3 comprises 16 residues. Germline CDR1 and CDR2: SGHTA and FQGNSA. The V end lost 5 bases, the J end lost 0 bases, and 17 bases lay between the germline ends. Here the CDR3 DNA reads TGTGCCAGCAGCCTAAATACAGGCTCTCCCTCCTACGAGCAGTACTTC. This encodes CASSLNTGSPSYEQYF.

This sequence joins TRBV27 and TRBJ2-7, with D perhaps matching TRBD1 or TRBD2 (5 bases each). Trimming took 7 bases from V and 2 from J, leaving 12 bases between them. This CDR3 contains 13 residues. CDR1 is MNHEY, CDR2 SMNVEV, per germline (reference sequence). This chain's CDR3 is CASTGDGPYEQYF. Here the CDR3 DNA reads TGTGCCAGCACCGGGGACGGGCCCTACGAGCAGTACTTC.

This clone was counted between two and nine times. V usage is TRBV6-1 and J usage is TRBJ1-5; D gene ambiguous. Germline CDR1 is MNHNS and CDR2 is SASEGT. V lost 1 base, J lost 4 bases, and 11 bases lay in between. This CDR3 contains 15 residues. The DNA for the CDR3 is TGTGCCAGCAGTGAAGGGCAGGCGACAAATCAGCCCCAGCATTTT. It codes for CASSEGQATNQPQHF.

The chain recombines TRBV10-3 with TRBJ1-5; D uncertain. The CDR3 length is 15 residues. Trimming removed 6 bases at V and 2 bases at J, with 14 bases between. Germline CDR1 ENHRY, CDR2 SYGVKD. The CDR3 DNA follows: TGTGCCATCAGCGCAGGAACAGTGGGCAATCAGCCCCAGCATTTT. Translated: CAISAGTVGNQPQHF.

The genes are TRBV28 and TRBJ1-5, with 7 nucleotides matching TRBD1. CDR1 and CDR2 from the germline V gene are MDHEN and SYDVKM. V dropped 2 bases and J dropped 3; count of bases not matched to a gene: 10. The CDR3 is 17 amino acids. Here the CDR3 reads CASSLLFGTESNQPQHF. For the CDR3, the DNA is TGTGCCAGCAGTTTACTCTTCGGGACAGAGTCCAATCAGCCCCAGCATTTT.

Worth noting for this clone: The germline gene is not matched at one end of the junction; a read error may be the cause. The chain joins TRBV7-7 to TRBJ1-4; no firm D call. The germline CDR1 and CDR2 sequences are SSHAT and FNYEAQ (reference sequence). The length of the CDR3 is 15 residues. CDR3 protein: CASSLARWSTEKLFF. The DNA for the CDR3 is TGTGCTAGCAGCTTAGCGAGGTGGTCGACCGAAAAACTGTTTTTT.

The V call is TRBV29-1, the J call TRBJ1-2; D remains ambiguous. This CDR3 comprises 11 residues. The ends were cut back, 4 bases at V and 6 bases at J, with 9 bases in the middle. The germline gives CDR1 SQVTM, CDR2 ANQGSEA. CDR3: CSVVGTNGYTF. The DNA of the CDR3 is TGCAGCGTTGTAGGTACGAATGGCTACACCTTC.

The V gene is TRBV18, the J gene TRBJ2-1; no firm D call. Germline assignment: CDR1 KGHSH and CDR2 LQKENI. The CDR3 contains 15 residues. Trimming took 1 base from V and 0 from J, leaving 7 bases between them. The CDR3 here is CASSPRTDSYNEQFF. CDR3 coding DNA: TGTGCCAGCTCACCACGGACGGACTCCTACAATGAGCAGTTCTTC.

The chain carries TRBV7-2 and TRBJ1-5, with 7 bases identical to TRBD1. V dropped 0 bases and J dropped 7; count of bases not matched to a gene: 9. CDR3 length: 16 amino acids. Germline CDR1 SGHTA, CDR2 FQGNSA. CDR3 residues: CASSLASGGAGQPQHF. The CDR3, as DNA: TGTGCCAGCAGCTTAGCTTCAGGGGGGGCTGGACAGCCCCAGCATTTT.

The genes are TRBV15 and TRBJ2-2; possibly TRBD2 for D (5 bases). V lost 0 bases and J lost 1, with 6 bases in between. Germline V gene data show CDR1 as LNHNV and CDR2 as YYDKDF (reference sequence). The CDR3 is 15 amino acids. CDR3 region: CATSRDRGNTGELFF. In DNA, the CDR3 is TGTGCCACCAGCAGAGACCGGGGGAACACCGGGGAGCTGTTTTTT.

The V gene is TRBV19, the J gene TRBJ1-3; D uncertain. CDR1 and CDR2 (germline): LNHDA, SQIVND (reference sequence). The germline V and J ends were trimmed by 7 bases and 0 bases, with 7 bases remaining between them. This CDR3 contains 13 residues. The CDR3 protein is CASTESSGNTIYF. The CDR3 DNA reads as TGTGCCAGTACAGAATCCTCTGGAAACACCATATATTTT.

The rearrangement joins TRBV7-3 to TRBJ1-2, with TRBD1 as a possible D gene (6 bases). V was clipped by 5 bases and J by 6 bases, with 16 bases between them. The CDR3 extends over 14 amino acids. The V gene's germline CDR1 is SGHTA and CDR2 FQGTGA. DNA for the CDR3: TGTGCCAGCAGCCCTGAAGGACAGTCCCATGGCTACACCTTC. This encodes CASSPEGQSHGYTF.

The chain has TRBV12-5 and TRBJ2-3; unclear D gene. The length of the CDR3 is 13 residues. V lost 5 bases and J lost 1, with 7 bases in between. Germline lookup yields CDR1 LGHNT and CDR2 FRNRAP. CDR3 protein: CASGPSGTDTQYF. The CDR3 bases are TGTGCTAGTGGTCCCTCTGGCACAGATACGCAGTATTTT.

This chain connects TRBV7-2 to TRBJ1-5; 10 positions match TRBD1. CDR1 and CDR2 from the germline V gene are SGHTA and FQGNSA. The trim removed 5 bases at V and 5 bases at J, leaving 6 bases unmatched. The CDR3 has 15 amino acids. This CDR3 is CASSRQGANDQPQHF. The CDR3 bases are TGTGCCAGCAGCCGACAGGGGGCGAACGATCAGCCCCAGCATTTT.

The DNA of the CDR3 is TGCGCCAGCAGCCGAACCCTATCCGAGGGGGTGGTAGAGACCCAGTACTTC. Residues: CASSRTLSEGVVETQYF. The chain carries TRBV4-1 and TRBJ2-5; D is perhaps TRBD1 (6 bases). Trimming stripped 4 bases from V and 4 bases from J, with 22 bases between. The CDR3 totals 17 residues. Per the germline V gene, CDR1 is MGHRA and CDR2 is YSYEKL.

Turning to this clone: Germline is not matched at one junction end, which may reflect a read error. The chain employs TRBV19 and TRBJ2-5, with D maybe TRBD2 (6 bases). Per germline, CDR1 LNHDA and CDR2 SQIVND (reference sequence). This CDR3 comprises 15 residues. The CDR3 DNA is TGTACCAGTAGTAGCCCCTCGGGAGCGGGAGAGACCCAGTACTTC. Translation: CTSSSPSGAGETQYF.

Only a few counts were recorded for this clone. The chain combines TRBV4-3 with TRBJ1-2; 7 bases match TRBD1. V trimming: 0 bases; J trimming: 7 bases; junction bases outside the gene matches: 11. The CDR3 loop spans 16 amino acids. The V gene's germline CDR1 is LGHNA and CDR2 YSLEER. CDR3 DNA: TGCGCCAGCAGCCAAGATGTAGCAGGGGGACGAGGTGGCTACACCTTC. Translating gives CASSQDVAGGRGGYTF.

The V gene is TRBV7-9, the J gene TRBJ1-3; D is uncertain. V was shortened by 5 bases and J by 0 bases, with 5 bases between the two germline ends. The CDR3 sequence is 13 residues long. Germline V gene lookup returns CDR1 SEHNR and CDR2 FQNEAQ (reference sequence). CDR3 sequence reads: CASSPSSGNTIYF. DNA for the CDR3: TGTGCCAGCAGCCCCAGCTCTGGAAACACCATATATTTT.

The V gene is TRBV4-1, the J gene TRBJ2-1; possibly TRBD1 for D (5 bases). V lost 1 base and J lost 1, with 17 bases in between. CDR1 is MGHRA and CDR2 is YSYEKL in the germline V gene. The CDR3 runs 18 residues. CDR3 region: CASSQGFSSTVSYNEQFF. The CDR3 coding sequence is TGCGCCAGCAGCCAAGGGTTCAGTTCGACAGTTTCCTACAATGAGCAGTTCTTC.

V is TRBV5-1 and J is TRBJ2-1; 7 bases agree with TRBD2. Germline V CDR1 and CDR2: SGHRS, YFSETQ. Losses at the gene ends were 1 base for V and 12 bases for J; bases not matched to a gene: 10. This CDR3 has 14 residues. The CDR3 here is CASSLFGGRYGQFF. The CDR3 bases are TGCGCCAGCAGCTTGTTTGGCGGGAGATACGGGCAGTTCTTC.

The CDR3 bases are TGCGCCAGCAGGGTCACAACAACTAATGAAAAACTGTTTTTT. This encodes CASRVTTTNEKLFF. The chain joins TRBV5-1 to TRBJ1-4; D remains unclear. Trimming removed 5 bases from V and 0 bases from J, with 8 bases in between. The CDR3 extends over 14 amino acids. The V gene's germline CDR1 is SGHRS and CDR2 YFSETQ.

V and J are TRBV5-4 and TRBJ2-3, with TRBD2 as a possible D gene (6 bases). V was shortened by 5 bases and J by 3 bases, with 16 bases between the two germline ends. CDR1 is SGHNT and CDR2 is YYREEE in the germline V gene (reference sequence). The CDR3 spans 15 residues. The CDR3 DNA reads TGTGCCAGCAGTTTGAGTAGCGGACGGACAGATACGCAGTATTTT. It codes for CASSLSSGRTDTQYF.

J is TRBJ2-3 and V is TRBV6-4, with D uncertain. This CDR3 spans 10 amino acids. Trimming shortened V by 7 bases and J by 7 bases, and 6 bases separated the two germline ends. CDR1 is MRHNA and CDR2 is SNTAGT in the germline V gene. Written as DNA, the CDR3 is TGTGCCAGCACGAACTATACGCAGTATTTT. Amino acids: CASTNYTQYF.

Here the CDR3 reads CASSYSGAEGYTF. The CDR3, as DNA: TGTGCCAGCAGTTACTCGGGGGCTGAAGGCTACACCTTC. The chain employs TRBV6-5 and TRBJ1-2; possible D gene TRBD1, 6 bases. V was pared by 0 bases and J by 8 bases, with 10 bases between. Per germline, CDR1 MNHEY and CDR2 SVGAGI. The CDR3 sequence is 13 residues long.

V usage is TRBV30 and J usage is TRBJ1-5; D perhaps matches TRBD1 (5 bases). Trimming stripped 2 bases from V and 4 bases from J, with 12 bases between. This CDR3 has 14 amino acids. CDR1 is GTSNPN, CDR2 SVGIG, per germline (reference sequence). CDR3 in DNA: TGTGCCTGGAGTTTAAGGGGCCGTAATCAGCCCCAGCATTTT. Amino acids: CAWSLRGRNQPQHF.